Listed below are T cell receptor beta chains from one sample, sequenced in a study of blood T cell repertoires in COVID-19. Sequenced by immunoSEQ multiplex PCR; TCRdb stores in-frame clones only, minus some. Among approximately 310,000 clones listed, around 85% were seen once. The specimen was PBMCs or T cells enriched from blood (not recorded which). Receptors originate from a woman aged 30 to 39 who had been exposed to COVID-19. Each CDR3 is given with its conserved first and last residue. Where a row states a size, it is once, few, many or the class of an expanded clone; other rows omit it.

v_call: TRBV28; j_call: TRBJ1-5; clone_size: few; cdr3_aa: CASSERQPQHF
v_call: TRBV9; j_call: TRBJ2-1; clone_size: -; cdr3_aa: CASSPSLAGNEQFF
v_call: TRBV9; j_call: TRBJ1-3; clone_size: once; cdr3_aa: CASSPTPGGANTIYF
v_call: TRBV7-3; j_call: TRBJ1-2; clone_size: -; cdr3_aa: CASSPGQGGYTF
v_call: TRBV4-2; j_call: TRBJ2-7; clone_size: -; cdr3_aa: CASSSQAGTGVYEQYF
v_call: TRBV6-4; j_call: TRBJ2-1; clone_size: once; cdr3_aa: CASSDRQGSYNEQFF
v_call: TRBV7-2; j_call: TRBJ1-2; clone_size: -; cdr3_aa: CASSTVRSGYTF
v_call: TRBV12-3/TRBV12-4; j_call: TRBJ1-4; clone_size: -; cdr3_aa: CASTTGDRLFF
v_call: TRBV7-2; j_call: TRBJ1-6; clone_size: few; cdr3_aa: CASSLAAGSYNSPLHF
v_call: TRBV28; j_call: TRBJ1-2; clone_size: -; cdr3_aa: CASSYRTDYGYTF
v_call: TRBV28; j_call: TRBJ1-5; clone_size: once; cdr3_aa: CASTPRVTGNQPQHF
v_call: TRBV2; j_call: TRBJ2-7; clone_size: -; cdr3_aa: CASSVLLVAYEQYF
v_call: TRBV5-8; j_call: TRBJ2-1; clone_size: -; cdr3_aa: CASSFSSGGVPSYNEQFF
v_call: TRBV5-5; j_call: TRBJ1-2; clone_size: -; cdr3_aa: CASRIQGTGGYTF
v_call: TRBV7-9; j_call: TRBJ1-2; clone_size: few; cdr3_aa: CASSLSQGYNYGYTF
v_call: TRBV5-5; j_call: TRBJ1-1; clone_size: -; cdr3_aa: CASSSGQMNTEAFF
v_call: TRBV19; j_call: TRBJ1-5; clone_size: many; cdr3_aa: CASSMGQNQPQHF
v_call: TRBV27; j_call: TRBJ1-2; clone_size: -; cdr3_aa: CASSRRQGSGYTF
v_call: TRBV7-3; j_call: TRBJ1-1; clone_size: -; cdr3_aa: CASSLAGSETEAFF
v_call: TRBV5-8; j_call: TRBJ2-7; clone_size: -; cdr3_aa: CASSLVQGVGPEQYF
v_call: TRBV24-1; j_call: TRBJ1-5; clone_size: -; cdr3_aa: CATKAVTGANQPQHF
v_call: TRBV7-2; j_call: TRBJ2-7; clone_size: -; cdr3_aa: CASSLSRDEQYF